A selection of T cell receptor beta chains follows, all from one sample in a study of blood T cell repertoires in COVID-19. The assay was immunoSEQ multiplex PCR, and TCRdb's table has in-frame clones only and misses some. This table holds about 270,000 clones, about four fifths found once. Sequenced material: peripheral blood. The receptor source for this set is a woman between 45 and 60 years old who had recovered from COVID-19. Each CDR3 is given with its conserved first and last residue. The order of the fields is J gene, CDR3 length, clone size, V gene, D gene, CDR3 DNA, CDR3 protein. D genes are given only for firm matches. The listing skips clone size in some rows; elsewhere it reads once, few, many or a size class.

j_gene: TRBJ2-1
len: 15
abundance: .
v_gene: TRBV18
d_gene: TRBD1
CDR3nt: TGTGCCAGCTCACCGGTACAGGGGGTAAGGGATGAGCAGTTCTTC
CDR3aa: CASSPVQGVRDEQFF

j_gene: TRBJ2-7
len: 15
abundance: once
v_gene: TRBV4-3
d_gene: .
CDR3nt: TGCGCCAGCAGCCAACTCTCCGACACCTCCTACGAGCAGTACTTC
CDR3aa: CASSQLSDTSYEQYF

j_gene: TRBJ2-7
len: 14
abundance: .
v_gene: TRBV10-3
d_gene: TRBD2
CDR3nt: TGTGCCATCACTCCGACTAGCGGGAGCTACGAGCAGTACTTC
CDR3aa: CAITPTSGSYEQYF

j_gene: TRBJ2-7
len: 14
abundance: .
v_gene: TRBV28
d_gene: TRBD2
CDR3nt: TGTGCCAGCAGTGCGACTAGCGAGTCCTACGAGCAGTACTTC
CDR3aa: CASSATSESYEQYF

j_gene: TRBJ2-2
len: 13
abundance: once
v_gene: TRBV18
d_gene: .
CDR3nt: TGTGCCAGCTCACCAACAGACACCGGGGAGCTGTTTTTT
CDR3aa: CASSPTDTGELFF

j_gene: TRBJ2-7
len: 15
abundance: .
v_gene: TRBV4-1
d_gene: .
CDR3nt: TGCGCCAGCAGCCAAGACAGGCCTTCTTTTTACGAGCAGTACTTC
CDR3aa: CASSQDRPSFYEQYF

j_gene: TRBJ2-3
len: 13
abundance: .
v_gene: TRBV6-5
d_gene: .
CDR3nt: TGTGCCAGTTCCGAGCCTAGCACAGATACGCAGTATTTT
CDR3aa: CASSEPSTDTQYF

j_gene: TRBJ2-7
len: 15
abundance: once
v_gene: TRBV7-2
d_gene: .
CDR3nt: TGTGCCAGCAGCTTAGCTCAGGGGGGCTCCTACGAGCAGTACTTC
CDR3aa: CASSLAQGGSYEQYF

j_gene: TRBJ2-2
len: 16
abundance: .
v_gene: TRBV5-1
d_gene: .
CDR3nt: TGCGCCAGCAGCTTGACCCCCTCGGGGAACACCGGGGAGCTGTTTTTT
CDR3aa: CASSLTPSGNTGELFF

j_gene: TRBJ2-7
len: 13
abundance: .
v_gene: TRBV19
d_gene: .
CDR3nt: TGTGCCAGTAAGCAACGGAGCTCCTACGAGCAGTACTTC
CDR3aa: CASKQRSSYEQYF

j_gene: TRBJ1-2
len: 13
abundance: .
v_gene: TRBV19
d_gene: .
CDR3nt: TGTGCCAGTAGTATTCAGGGCGGCTATGGCTACACCTTC
CDR3aa: CASSIQGGYGYTF

j_gene: TRBJ2-1
len: 15
abundance: .
v_gene: TRBV11-2
d_gene: TRBD2
CDR3nt: TGTGCCAGCACCTACGGGGGCGGGGGGTACAATGAGCAGTTCTTC
CDR3aa: CASTYGGGGYNEQFF

j_gene: TRBJ2-5
len: 14
abundance: .
v_gene: TRBV7-9
d_gene: TRBD1
CDR3nt: TGTGCCAGCGGTCCCAGGGGGCTCCAAGAGACCCAGTACTTC
CDR3aa: CASGPRGLQETQYF

j_gene: TRBJ1-5
len: 15
abundance: .
v_gene: TRBV21-1
d_gene: .
CDR3nt: TGTGCCAGCAGCAAAATGCAGGGAAGTTCTCAGCCCCAGCATTTT
CDR3aa: CASSKMQGSSQPQHF

j_gene: TRBJ2-3
len: 13
abundance: .
v_gene: TRBV7-7
d_gene: .
CDR3nt: TGTGCCAGCGGCTCGACTAGCACAGATACGCAGTATTTT
CDR3aa: CASGSTSTDTQYF

j_gene: TRBJ1-5
len: 15
abundance: many
v_gene: TRBV4-1
d_gene: TRBD1
CDR3nt: TGCGCCAGCAGCCAAGAAGCGACAGGGGACCAGCCCCAGCATTTT
CDR3aa: CASSQEATGDQPQHF

j_gene: TRBJ2-1
len: 11
abundance: .
v_gene: TRBV12-3/TRBV12-4
d_gene: .
CDR3nt: TGTGCCAGCAGCCCCGAGCATGAGCAGTTCTTC
CDR3aa: CASSPEHEQFF

j_gene: TRBJ2-3
len: 13
abundance: .
v_gene: TRBV27
d_gene: .
CDR3nt: TGTGCCAGCAGTTTAAGACCTAGCGATACGCAGTATTTT
CDR3aa: CASSLRPSDTQYF

j_gene: TRBJ1-2
len: 14
abundance: .
v_gene: TRBV28
d_gene: .
CDR3nt: TGTGCCAGCAGGCCGGGTGGGTCCTTCTATGGCTACACCTTC
CDR3aa: CASRPGGSFYGYTF

j_gene: TRBJ1-5
len: 14
abundance: .
v_gene: TRBV28
d_gene: TRBD1
CDR3nt: TGTGCCAGCAGTTTAGCAGGGGGAAATCAGCCCCAGCATTTT
CDR3aa: CASSLAGGNQPQHF

j_gene: TRBJ1-2
len: 14
abundance: .
v_gene: TRBV27
d_gene: TRBD1
CDR3nt: TGTGCCAGCAGTTCTCCTGGGACAGCTGCTTCCTACACCTTC
CDR3aa: CASSSPGTAASYTF

j_gene: TRBJ2-7
len: 14
abundance: .
v_gene: TRBV5-1
d_gene: TRBD1
CDR3nt: TGCGCCAGCAGCACCGGGACAGGGGGCTACGAGCAGTACTTC
CDR3aa: CASSTGTGGYEQYF

j_gene: TRBJ1-4
len: 13
abundance: .
v_gene: TRBV19
d_gene: .
CDR3nt: TGTGCCAGTAGTATGGACAGTGGGGAAAAACTGTTTTTT
CDR3aa: CASSMDSGEKLFF

j_gene: TRBJ2-5
len: 11
abundance: .
v_gene: TRBV7-9
d_gene: .
CDR3nt: TGTGCCAGCAGCTCCCACTATGACCAATACTTC
CDR3aa: CASSSHYDQYF

j_gene: TRBJ2-4
len: 14
abundance: few
v_gene: TRBV27
d_gene: .
CDR3nt: TGTGCCAGCAGTTTCTCAGCAGGGGGGAACATTCAGTACTTC
CDR3aa: CASSFSAGGNIQYF

j_gene: TRBJ2-5
len: 16
abundance: .
v_gene: TRBV24-1
d_gene: TRBD1
CDR3nt: TGTGCCACCAGCGCTCAGGGAAGGGGGCGCGGGGAGACCCAGTACTTC
CDR3aa: CATSAQGRGRGETQYF

j_gene: TRBJ2-3
len: 14
abundance: .
v_gene: TRBV5-6
d_gene: .
CDR3nt: TGTGCCAGCAGCCCAACTAGGGTCACAGATACGCAGTATTTT
CDR3aa: CASSPTRVTDTQYF

j_gene: TRBJ1-4
len: 14
abundance: few
v_gene: TRBV7-9
d_gene: TRBD1
CDR3nt: TGTGCCAGCAGCACCAACAGGGGTGGGGAAAAACTGTTTTTT
CDR3aa: CASSTNRGGEKLFF

j_gene: TRBJ2-7
len: 15
abundance: .
v_gene: TRBV6-6
d_gene: TRBD1
CDR3nt: TGTGCCAGCAGTTATCTAGGGGGCTTGCACCACGAGCAGTACTTC
CDR3aa: CASSYLGGLHHEQYF

j_gene: TRBJ2-4
len: 22
abundance: .
v_gene: TRBV3-1/TRBV3-2
d_gene: TRBD2
CDR3nt: TGTGCCAGCAGAAAGGACGTAGCCAAGATAAGGAACGGGAGGGCCTCCAAAAACATTCAGTACTTC
CDR3aa: CASRKDVAKIRNGRASKNIQYF

j_gene: TRBJ2-1
len: 11
abundance: .
v_gene: TRBV7-9
d_gene: .
CDR3nt: TGTGCCAGCTCTCTCCTCAATGAGCAGTTCTTC
CDR3aa: CASSLLNEQFF

j_gene: TRBJ2-5
len: 15
abundance: .
v_gene: TRBV7-9
d_gene: .
CDR3nt: TGTGCCAGCAGCTCCGTTCGTGGGGCCGAAGAGACCCAGTACTTC
CDR3aa: CASSSVRGAEETQYF

j_gene: TRBJ1-5
len: 14
abundance: .
v_gene: TRBV19
d_gene: .
CDR3nt: TGTGCCAGTACGGTCCCAGGGGGCAATCAGCCCCAGCATTTT
CDR3aa: CASTVPGGNQPQHF

j_gene: TRBJ1-3
len: 17
abundance: .
v_gene: TRBV5-5
d_gene: .
CDR3nt: TGTGCCAGCAGCTTCGGTACGAGGGTCGGGTCTGGAAACACCATATATTTT
CDR3aa: CASSFGTRVGSGNTIYF

j_gene: TRBJ1-1
len: 13
abundance: .
v_gene: TRBV28
d_gene: .
CDR3nt: TGTGCCAGCAGTGACAGCCTGAACACTGAAGCTTTCTTT
CDR3aa: CASSDSLNTEAFF

j_gene: TRBJ2-1
len: 14
abundance: .
v_gene: TRBV28
d_gene: .
CDR3nt: TGTGCCAGCAGTTTACGCCTTCCGGGGAGTGAGCAGTTCTTC
CDR3aa: CASSLRLPGSEQFF

j_gene: TRBJ2-1
len: 16
abundance: .
v_gene: TRBV7-2
d_gene: .
CDR3nt: TGTGCCAGCAACCCACTAGGTGGGGGCGCTTACAATGAGCAGTTCTTC
CDR3aa: CASNPLGGGAYNEQFF

j_gene: TRBJ2-3
len: 16
abundance: .
v_gene: TRBV18
d_gene: TRBD1
CDR3nt: TGTGCCAGCTCACCACGGCAGGGGGCCGCGACAGATACGCAGTATTTT
CDR3aa: CASSPRQGAATDTQYF

j_gene: TRBJ1-5
len: 14
abundance: .
v_gene: TRBV30
d_gene: .
CDR3nt: TGTGCCTGGAGTGTGTACAGACGCAATCAGCCCCAGCATTTT
CDR3aa: CAWSVYRRNQPQHF

j_gene: TRBJ2-1
len: 12
abundance: .
v_gene: TRBV7-9
d_gene: TRBD1
CDR3nt: TGTGCCAGCAGCCCGGACAGGGAAGGTTGGTTCTTC
CDR3aa: CASSPDREGWFF

j_gene: TRBJ2-1
len: 18
abundance: .
v_gene: TRBV7-9
d_gene: TRBD2
CDR3nt: TGTGCCAGCAGCTTAATCCCCCGAGGGCGGGGGAGCGGGGGACAGCAGTTCTTC
CDR3aa: CASSLIPRGRGSGGQQFF

j_gene: TRBJ1-3
len: 16
abundance: .
v_gene: TRBV10-3
d_gene: .
CDR3nt: TGTGCCATCAGTGGGTCGGCGGCTAGCTCTGGAAACACCATATATTTT
CDR3aa: CAISGSAASSGNTIYF

j_gene: TRBJ1-4
len: 14
abundance: .
v_gene: TRBV2
d_gene: .
CDR3nt: TGTGCCAGCAGTGAACGGCAGGGGAGTGAAAAACTGTTTTTT
CDR3aa: CASSERQGSEKLFF

j_gene: TRBJ1-2
len: 13
abundance: .
v_gene: TRBV28
d_gene: .
CDR3nt: TGTGCCAGCAGCACAAGGCCGGGCTATGGCTACACCTTC
CDR3aa: CASSTRPGYGYTF

j_gene: TRBJ1-4
len: 15
abundance: .
v_gene: TRBV7-2
d_gene: .
CDR3nt: TGTGCCAGCAGCGGGGGGGGTACAACTAATGAAAAACTGTTTTTT
CDR3aa: CASSGGGTTNEKLFF

j_gene: TRBJ2-5
len: 17
abundance: .
v_gene: TRBV6-4
d_gene: TRBD2
CDR3nt: TGTGCCAGCAGTTTAACTAGCGGGAGCCAGATGCACAGGACCCAGTACTTC
CDR3aa: CASSLTSGSQMHRTQYF

j_gene: TRBJ1-1
len: 15
abundance: .
v_gene: TRBV6-5
d_gene: TRBD1
CDR3nt: TGTGCCAGCACTCCCAGGGGGCGCTTGGACACTGAAGCTTTCTTT
CDR3aa: CASTPRGRLDTEAFF

j_gene: TRBJ2-7
len: 12
abundance: .
v_gene: TRBV11-3
d_gene: .
CDR3nt: TGTGCCAGCAGCCCGCCCTCCGGGGAGCAGTACTTC
CDR3aa: CASSPPSGEQYF

j_gene: TRBJ1-2
len: 12
abundance: .
v_gene: TRBV12-3/TRBV12-4
d_gene: .
CDR3nt: TGTGCCAGCAGTTTCTCAGACTATGGCTACACCTTC
CDR3aa: CASSFSDYGYTF

j_gene: TRBJ2-7
len: 15
abundance: .
v_gene: TRBV6-5
d_gene: TRBD1
CDR3nt: TGTGCCAGCAGATTGACAGGGGGACCCTCCTACGAGCAGTACTTC
CDR3aa: CASRLTGGPSYEQYF

j_gene: TRBJ1-1
len: 13
abundance: .
v_gene: TRBV6-5
d_gene: .
CDR3nt: TGTGCCAGCACGTTCGGTACGAACACTGAAGCTTTCTTT
CDR3aa: CASTFGTNTEAFF

j_gene: TRBJ2-3
len: 15
abundance: .
v_gene: TRBV5-1
d_gene: .
CDR3nt: TGCGCCAGCAGCTTGGGAATCAGGGATACAGATACGCAGTATTTT
CDR3aa: CASSLGIRDTDTQYF

j_gene: TRBJ1-6
len: 17
abundance: .
v_gene: TRBV28
d_gene: TRBD1
CDR3nt: TGTGCCAGCAGTTACCTCAGCGGACAGGGCGGTAATTCACCCCTCCACTTT
CDR3aa: CASSYLSGQGGNSPLHF

j_gene: TRBJ2-5
len: 14
abundance: few
v_gene: TRBV6-6
d_gene: .
CDR3nt: TGTGCCAGCAGTTACGGATCGGAGAGGGAGACCCAGTACTTC
CDR3aa: CASSYGSERETQYF

j_gene: TRBJ2-5
len: 15
abundance: few
v_gene: TRBV4-2
d_gene: TRBD2
CDR3nt: TGTGCCAGCAGCCCGCTAGCGGGCAGCCAAGAGACCCAGTACTTC
CDR3aa: CASSPLAGSQETQYF

j_gene: TRBJ1-2
len: 14
abundance: .
v_gene: TRBV25-1
d_gene: TRBD1
CDR3nt: TGTGCCAGCAGTGGAGGACAGGAACGTTATGGCTACACCTTC
CDR3aa: CASSGGQERYGYTF